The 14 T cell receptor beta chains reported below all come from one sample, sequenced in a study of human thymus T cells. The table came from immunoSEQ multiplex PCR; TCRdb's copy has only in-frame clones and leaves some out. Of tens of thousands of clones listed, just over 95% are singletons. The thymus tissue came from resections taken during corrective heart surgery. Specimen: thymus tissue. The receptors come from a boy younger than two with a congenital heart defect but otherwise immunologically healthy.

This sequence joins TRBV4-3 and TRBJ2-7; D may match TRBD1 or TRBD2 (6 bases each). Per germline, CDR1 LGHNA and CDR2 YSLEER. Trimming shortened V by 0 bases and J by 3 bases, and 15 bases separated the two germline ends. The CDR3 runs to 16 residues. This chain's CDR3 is CASSQEMEGVDYEQYF. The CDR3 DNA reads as TGCGCCAGCAGCCAAGAAATGGAGGGGGTCGACTACGAGCAGTACTTC.

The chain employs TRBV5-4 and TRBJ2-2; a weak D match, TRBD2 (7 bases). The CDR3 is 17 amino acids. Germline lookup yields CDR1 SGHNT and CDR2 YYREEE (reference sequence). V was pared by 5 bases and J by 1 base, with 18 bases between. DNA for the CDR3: TGTGCCAGCAGTTCGGGGGGCCCGATGCAGAACACCGGGGAGCTGTTTTTT. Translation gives CASSSGGPMQNTGELFF. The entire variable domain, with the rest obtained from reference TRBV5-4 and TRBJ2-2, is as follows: ETGVTQSPTHLIKTRGQQVTLRCSSQSGHNTVSWYQQALGQGPQFIFQYYREEENGRGNFPPRFSGLQFPNYSSELNVNALELDDSALYLCASSSGGPMQNTGELFFGEGSRLTVL.

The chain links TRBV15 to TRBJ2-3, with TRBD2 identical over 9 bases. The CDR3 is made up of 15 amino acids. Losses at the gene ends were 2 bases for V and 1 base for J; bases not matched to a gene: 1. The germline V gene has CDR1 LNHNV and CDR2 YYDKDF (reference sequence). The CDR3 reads CATSRRTSGTDTQYF. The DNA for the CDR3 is TGTGCCACCAGCAGAAGGACTAGCGGCACAGATACGCAGTATTTT.

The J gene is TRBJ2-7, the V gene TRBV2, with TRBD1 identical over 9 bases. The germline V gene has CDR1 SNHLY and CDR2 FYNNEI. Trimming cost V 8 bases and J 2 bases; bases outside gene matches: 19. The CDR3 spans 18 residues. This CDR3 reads CASFTRDRVLADTYEQYF. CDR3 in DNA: TGTGCCAGCTTTACACGGGACAGGGTGCTAGCGGACACCTACGAGCAGTACTTC.

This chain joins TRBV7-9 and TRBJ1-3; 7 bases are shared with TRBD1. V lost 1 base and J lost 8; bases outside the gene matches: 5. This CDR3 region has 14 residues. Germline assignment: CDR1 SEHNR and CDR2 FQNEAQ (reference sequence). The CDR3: CASSLEGARDTIYF. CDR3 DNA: TGTGCCAGCAGCTTAGAGGGGGCGAGGGACACCATATATTTT.

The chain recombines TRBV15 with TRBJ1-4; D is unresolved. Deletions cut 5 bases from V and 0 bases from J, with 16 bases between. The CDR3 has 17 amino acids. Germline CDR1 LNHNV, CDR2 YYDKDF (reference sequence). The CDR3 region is CATSGCYDFTTNEKLFF. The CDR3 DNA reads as TGTGCCACCAGCGGGTGTTATGACTTTACAACTAATGAAAAACTGTTTTTT.

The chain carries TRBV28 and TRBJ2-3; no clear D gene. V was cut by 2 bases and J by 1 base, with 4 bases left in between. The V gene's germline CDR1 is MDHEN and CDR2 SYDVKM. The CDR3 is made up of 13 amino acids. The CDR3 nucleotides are TGTGCCAGCAGTTTAGCGGGCACAGATACGCAGTATTTT. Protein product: CASSLAGTDTQYF.

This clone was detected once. The CDR3 DNA follows: TGTGCCAGCAATACGATAGACAGGGAGGGGACTGAAGCTTTCTTT. Translated: CASNTIDREGTEAFF. The genes are TRBV2 and TRBJ1-1, with 7 bases aligning to TRBD1. CDR1 and CDR2 from the germline V gene are SNHLY and FYNNEI. J gave up 5 bases and V 7 bases, and 13 bases lay outside the gene matches. The CDR3 totals 15 residues.

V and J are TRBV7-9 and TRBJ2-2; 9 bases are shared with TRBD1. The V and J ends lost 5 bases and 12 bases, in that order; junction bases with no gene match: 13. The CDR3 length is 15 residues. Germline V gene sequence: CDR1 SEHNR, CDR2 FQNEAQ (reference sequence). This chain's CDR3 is CASSRTGGAGWKLFF. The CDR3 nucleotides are TGTGCCAGCAGCCGAACAGGGGGCGCCGGCTGGAAGCTGTTTTTT. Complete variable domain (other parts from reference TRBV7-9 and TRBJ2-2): DTGVSQNPRHKITKRGQNVTFRCDPISEHNRLYWYRQTLGQGPEFLTYFQNEAQLEKSRLLSDRFSAERPKGSFSTLEIQRTEQGDSAMYLCASSRTGGAGWKLFFGEGSRLTVL.

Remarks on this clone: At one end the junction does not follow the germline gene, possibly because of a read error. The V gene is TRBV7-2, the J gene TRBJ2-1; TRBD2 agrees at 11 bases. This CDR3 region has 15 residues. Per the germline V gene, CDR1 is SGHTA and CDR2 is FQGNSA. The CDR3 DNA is TGTGCCAGCAGCCTAGCGGGGGGTCGCTACAATGAGCAGTTCTTC. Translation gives CASSLAGGRYNEQFF.

The CDR3 sequence: CASSPPGTALSTDTQYF. CDR3 sequence (DNA): TGTGCCAGTAGCCCCCCGGGGACAGCACTTAGCACAGATACGCAGTATTTT. The V and J genes are TRBV19 and TRBJ2-3, with 7 nucleotides matching TRBD1. V dropped 6 bases and J dropped 0; count of bases not matched to a gene: 12. This CDR3 is 17 amino acids long. The germline V gene has CDR1 LNHDA and CDR2 SQIVND (reference sequence).

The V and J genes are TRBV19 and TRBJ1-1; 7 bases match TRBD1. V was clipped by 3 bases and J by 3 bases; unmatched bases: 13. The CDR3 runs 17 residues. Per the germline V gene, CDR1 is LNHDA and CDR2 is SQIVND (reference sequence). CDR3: CASSIEGAGAVDTEAFF. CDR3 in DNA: TGTGCCAGTAGTATTGAGGGGGCAGGGGCGGTGGACACTGAAGCTTTCTTT. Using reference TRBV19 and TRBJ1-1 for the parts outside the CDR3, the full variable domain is DGGITQSPKYLFRKEGQNVTLSCEQNLNHDAMYWYRQDPGQGLRLIYYSQIVNDFQKGDIAEGYSVSREKKESFPLTVTSAQKNPTAFYLCASSIEGAGAVDTEAFFGQGTRLTVV.

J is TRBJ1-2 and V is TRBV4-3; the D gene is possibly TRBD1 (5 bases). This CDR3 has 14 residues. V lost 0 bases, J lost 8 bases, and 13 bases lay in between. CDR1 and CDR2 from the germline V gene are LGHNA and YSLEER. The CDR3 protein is CASSQDLGTGGYTF. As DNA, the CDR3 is TGCGCCAGCAGCCAAGATCTTGGGACGGGAGGCTACACCTTC.

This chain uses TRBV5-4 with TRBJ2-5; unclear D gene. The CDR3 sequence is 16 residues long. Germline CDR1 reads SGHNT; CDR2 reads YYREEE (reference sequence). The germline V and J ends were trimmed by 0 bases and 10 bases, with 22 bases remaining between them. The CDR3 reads CASSLDYRTIRVDQYF. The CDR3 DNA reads TGTGCCAGCAGCTTGGACTATAGGACCATTAGGGTGGACCAGTACTTC.